This T cell receptor (beta chain) was sequenced for a study of spatial heterogeneity in lung cancer. About the research overall: Correlation of TCR transcript counts in tumor regions with a T cell module score from matched bulk RNA-seq was strong. Points from the study as a whole: Intratumoral expanded alpha and beta TCR counts were found to track tumor mutation counts.

This clonotype was seen ten or more times. Its antigen remains unidentified. TCRdb reprocessed the 5' RACE reads with MiXCR, giving one entry per CDR3 protein. The sample holds several thousand distinct CDR3 sequences, 13% seen once. Time point denoted: sample taken at primary tumor resection. The authors sequenced whole RNA from tumor, nontumor lung or frozen PBMC without sorting. Germline CDR1 SQVTM, CDR2 ANQGSEA. The CDR3 is 14 residues long. V lost 0 bases and J 4 bases, leaving 13 bases between the germline ends. The sequence was obtained from a female donor with early-stage non-small cell lung cancer. The V call is TRBV29-1, the J call TRBJ2-7; unclear D gene. The sample consisted of lung tumor tissue, taken at surgery. CDR3 DNA: TGCAGCGTTGAAGATTTAGTACGTCGTTACGAGCAGTACTTC. Residues: CSVEDLVRRYEQYF.